This passage covers 17 T cell receptor beta chains from one sample sequenced in a study of blood T cell repertoires in COVID-19. Sequencing was performed with immunoSEQ multiplex PCR; in TCRdb, only in-frame clones are kept and a portion is missing. This sample has roughly 86,000 clones, with around 87% found just once. Sequenced: peripheral blood. Receptors originate from a man between 40 and 49 years old with acute or convalescent COVID-19.

V is TRBV2 and J is TRBJ1-6; unclear D gene. Germline V gives CDR1 SNHLY, CDR2 FYNNEI. The V end lost 10 bases, the J end lost 0 bases, and 16 bases lay between the germline ends. The CDR3 has 16 residues. The CDR3 protein is CATVVPSGSYNSPLHF. The CDR3 nucleotides read TGTGCCACTGTGGTACCATCGGGCTCCTATAATTCACCCCTCCACTTT.

The rearrangement links TRBV6-5 to TRBJ1-3, with TRBD1 identical over 8 bases. The J segment lost 0 bases and the V segment lost 6 bases, leaving 4 bases of the junction unmatched. CDR3 size: 15 residues. Germline V lookup: CDR1 MNHEY, CDR2 SVGAGI. The CDR3 loop is CASSYGTGSGNTIYF. The CDR3 nucleotides are TGTGCCAGCAGCTATGGGACAGGCTCTGGAAACACCATATATTTT.

The chain links TRBV27 to TRBJ1-1; tentative D call: TRBD1 (6 bases). Trimming took 2 bases from V and 3 from J, leaving 10 bases between them. Germline V gene sequence: CDR1 MNHEY, CDR2 SMNVEV (reference sequence). The CDR3 has 14 residues. The CDR3 sequence: CASSLQGRDTEAFF. In nucleotides, the CDR3 is TGTGCCAGCAGTTTACAGGGGAGGGACACTGAAGCTTTCTTT.

This clone was detected a few times. This sequence joins TRBV4-1 and TRBJ1-5; no clear D gene. V lost 0 bases and J lost 0, with 9 bases in between. Per the germline V gene, CDR1 is MGHRA and CDR2 is YSYEKL. The CDR3 sequence is 16 residues long. The CDR3 region is CASSQDRGSSNQPQHF. The CDR3 nucleotides read TGCGCCAGCAGCCAAGATCGGGGATCTAGCAATCAGCCCCAGCATTTT.

The chain links TRBV4-3 to TRBJ1-5; 8 bases align to TRBD1. This CDR3 region has 16 residues. Trimming cost V 0 bases and J 4 bases; bases outside gene matches: 5. CDR1 and CDR2 (germline): LGHNA, YSLEER. The CDR3 loop is CASSQDRTGTNQPQHF. CDR3 coding DNA: TGCGCCAGCAGCCAAGATAGGACAGGGACTAATCAGCCCCAGCATTTT.

The chain couples TRBV2 to TRBJ1-4; D is unresolved. Trimming stripped 7 bases from V and 4 bases from J, with 13 bases between. This CDR3 has 14 residues. Germline CDR1 reads SNHLY; CDR2 reads FYNNEI. CDR3 in DNA: TGTGCCAGCAAGAGAGGGCCGGGTAATGAAAAACTGTTTTTT. It translates to CASKRGPGNEKLFF.

This clone came up a few times. The chain joins TRBV11-3 to TRBJ2-7; TRBD2 matches at 7 bases. Germline CDR1 SGHNT, CDR2 YENEEA. V was clipped by 3 bases and J by 6 bases; unmatched bases: 5. The CDR3 length is 13 residues. The CDR3 DNA reads as TGTGCCAGCAGCTTCCGGGCGGGGGTCGAGCAGTACTTC. Protein sequence: CASSFRAGVEQYF.

The genes are TRBV5-1 and TRBJ2-7; D may be TRBD2 (5 bases). V lost 0 bases and J lost 6, with 10 bases in between. Germline CDR1 and CDR2: SGHRS and YFSETQ. The CDR3 has 13 residues. The CDR3 reads CASSLVAIGEQYF. The CDR3 nucleotides are TGCGCCAGCAGCTTGGTAGCGATTGGCGAGCAGTACTTC.

This chain links TRBV15 with TRBJ1-1, with D unclear. There are 15 residues in the CDR3. Germline V gives CDR1 LNHNV, CDR2 YYDKDF (reference sequence). Trimming pared 0 bases from V and 0 bases from J, leaving 8 bases between. CDR3 protein: CATSRDPGMNTEAFF. The DNA of the CDR3 is TGTGCCACCAGCAGAGATCCGGGGATGAACACTGAAGCTTTCTTT.

The V call is TRBV7-2, the J call TRBJ1-2, with a possible D match to TRBD1 (6 bases). The CDR3 has 15 amino acids. CDR1 is SGHTA and CDR2 is FQGNSA in the germline V gene. V was trimmed by 2 bases and J by 8 bases, leaving 18 bases between them. The CDR3 bases are TGTGCCAGCAGCTTAAAAACAGGGCTGAGAGGGGGCTACACCTTC. Translating it yields CASSLKTGLRGGYTF.

V usage is TRBV29-1 and J usage is TRBJ2-5; 9 bases line up with TRBD1. Germline lookup yields CDR1 SQVTM and CDR2 ANQGSEA. The CDR3 consists of 13 residues. The V segment lost 6 bases and the J segment 5 bases; nucleotides outside the gene matches: 7. The chain's CDR3 is CSVQTGGRETQYF. CDR3 nucleotides: TGCAGCGTCCAAACAGGGGGCCGGGAGACCCAGTACTTC.

V is TRBV5-4 and J is TRBJ1-2; 9 bases match TRBD1. Trimming at V came to 3 bases and at J to 8 bases, leaving 8 bases not matched to a gene. CDR1 SGHNT and CDR2 YYREEE come from the germline V gene (reference sequence). This CDR3 region has 14 residues. The CDR3: CASSSQQGAWGYTF. CDR3 coding DNA: TGTGCCAGCAGCTCTCAACAGGGGGCTTGGGGCTACACCTTC.

The chain couples TRBV5-1 to TRBJ2-3, with no clear D. This CDR3 comprises 14 residues. Trimming cost V 0 bases and J 4 bases, with 9 bases left between them. CDR1 SGHRS and CDR2 YFSETQ come from the germline V gene. CDR3 protein: CASSLVGLADTQYF. The CDR3 nucleotides read TGCGCCAGCAGCTTGGTTGGCCTGGCAGATACGCAGTATTTT.

The V gene is TRBV2, the J gene TRBJ2-1; D remains ambiguous. The germline V gene encodes CDR1 SNHLY and CDR2 FYNNEI. The CDR3 runs to 16 residues. With 6 bases removed from V and 4 bases from J, the gap between germline ends came to 19 bases. CDR3 region: CASRKSDQASYNEQFF. DNA of the CDR3: TGTGCCAGCAGAAAAAGTGACCAGGCTTCGTACAATGAGCAGTTCTTC.

The CDR3 sequence is CASSLDRGGAFF. The CDR3 coding sequence is TGTGCCAGCAGCCTGGACAGGGGAGGAGCTTTCTTT. This sequence joins TRBV7-8 and TRBJ1-1; 9 positions match TRBD1. J gave up 10 bases and V 5 bases, and 5 bases lay outside the gene matches. This CDR3 spans 12 amino acids. In germline, CDR1 is SGHVS, CDR2 FQNEAQ.

The J gene is TRBJ2-7, the V gene TRBV21-1; the DNA was not used to check the table's D call, TRBD2. TRBV21-1 is listed as a pseudogene. This CDR3 has 19 amino acids. CDR3 sequence reads: CASSKALSALGGGAYEQYF. The CDR3 DNA sequence: TGTGCCAGCAGCAAAGCGCTTTCGGCTTTAGGCGGGGGGGCCTACGAGCAGTACTTC.

This clone is judged medium-sized (0.01 to 0.1%). This specimen includes other DNA sequences encoding the same CDR3. The chain carries TRBV5-1 and TRBJ1-1; weak D call: TRBD1 (5 bases). The length of the CDR3 is 15 residues. With 1 base removed from V and 3 bases from J, the gap between germline ends came to 13 bases. Per the germline V gene, CDR1 is SGHRS and CDR2 is YFSETQ. Here the CDR3 reads CASSLSPREDTEAFF. CDR3 sequence (DNA): TGCGCCAGCAGCTTGTCTCCCAGGGAGGACACTGAAGCTTTCTTT.